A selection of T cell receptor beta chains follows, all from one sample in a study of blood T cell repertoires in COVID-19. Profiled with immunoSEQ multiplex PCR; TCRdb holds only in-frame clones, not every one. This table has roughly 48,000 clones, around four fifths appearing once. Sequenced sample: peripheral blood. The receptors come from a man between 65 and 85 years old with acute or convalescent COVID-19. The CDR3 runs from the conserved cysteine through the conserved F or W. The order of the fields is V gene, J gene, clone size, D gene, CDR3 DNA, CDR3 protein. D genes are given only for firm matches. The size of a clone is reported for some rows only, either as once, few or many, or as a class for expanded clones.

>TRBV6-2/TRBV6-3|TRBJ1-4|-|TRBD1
TGTGCCAGCAGCCCCTTCGGGACAGGGGGTGAAAAACTGTTTTTT
CASSPFGTGGEKLFF
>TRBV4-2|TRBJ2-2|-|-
TGTGCCAGCAGCCAACAGACAGAGGTAACCGGGGAGCTGTTTTTT
CASSQQTEVTGELFF
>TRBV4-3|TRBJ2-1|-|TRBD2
TGCGCCAGCAGCCAAGGACGGGGGGTAATCAATGAGCAGTTCTTC
CASSQGRGVINEQFF
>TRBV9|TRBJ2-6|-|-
TGTGCCAGCCAGGCTGGGGCCAACGTCCTGACTTTC
CASQAGANVLTF
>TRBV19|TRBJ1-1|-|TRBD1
TGTGCCAGTAGCAACCCCCGACAGGGGACGAACACTGAAGCTTTCTTT
CASSNPRQGTNTEAFF
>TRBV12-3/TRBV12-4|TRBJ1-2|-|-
TGTGCCAGCAGTTTAAGAGGCCGCTATGGCTACACCTTC
CASSLRGRYGYTF
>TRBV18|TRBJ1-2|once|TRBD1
TGTGCCAGCTCACAGGGACAGGGGAATGGCTACACCTTC
CASSQGQGNGYTF
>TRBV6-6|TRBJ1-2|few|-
TGTGCCAGCAGTGGCCCGGAGGGCTACACCTTC
CASSGPEGYTF
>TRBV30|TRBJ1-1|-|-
TGTGCCTGGAGTTCGGAGGGAAACCTTGGGGCTTTCTTT
CAWSSEGNLGAFF
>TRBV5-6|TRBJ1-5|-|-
TGTGCCAGCAGCTTGGCTGCGGCTAATCAGCCCCAGCATTTT
CASSLAAANQPQHF
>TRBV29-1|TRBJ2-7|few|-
TGCAGCTATGACCGGGCAGGGTTGTACGAGCAGTACTTC
CSYDRAGLYEQYF
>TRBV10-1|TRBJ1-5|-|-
TGCGCCAGCAGTGAATCCGACTACCATAGCAATCAGCCCCAGCATTTT
CASSESDYHSNQPQHF
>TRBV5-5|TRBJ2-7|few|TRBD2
TGTGCCAGCAGCTTTGGCCCGGGACTAGCAACCTACGAGCAGTACTTC
CASSFGPGLATYEQYF
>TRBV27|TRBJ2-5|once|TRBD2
TGTGCCAGCAGTTCCCGCGGGGGGGAGACCCAGTACTTC
CASSSRGGETQYF
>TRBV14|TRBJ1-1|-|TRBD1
TGTGCCATAATCCGGGACAGGGGTCCCCCGAACACTGAAGCTTTCTTT
CAIIRDRGPPNTEAFF
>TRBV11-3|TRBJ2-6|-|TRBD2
TGTGCCAGCAGCCCGGGCGGGGGAAATACCCCTGGGGCCAACGTCCTGACTTTC
CASSPGGGNTPGANVLTF
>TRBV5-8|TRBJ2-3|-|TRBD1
TGTGCCAGCAGGCTGACAGGGAGTGGGACAGATACGCAGTATTTT
CASRLTGSGTDTQYF
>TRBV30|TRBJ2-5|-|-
TGTGCCTGGAGTGGTAAACAAGAGACCCAGTACTTC
CAWSGKQETQYF
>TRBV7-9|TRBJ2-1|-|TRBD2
TGTGCCAGCAGCTTAGACTATGGGCTAGCGGGAGGGAATGAGCAGTTCTTC
CASSLDYGLAGGNEQFF
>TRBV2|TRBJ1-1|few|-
TGTGCCAGCAGTGAAGCTACAGCTGAAGCTTTCTTT
CASSEATAEAFF
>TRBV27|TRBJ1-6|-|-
TGTGCCAGCAGTTTTCAGGCGACCAATTCACCCCTCCACTTT
CASSFQATNSPLHF
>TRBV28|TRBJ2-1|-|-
TGTGCCAGCAGTTATTCCTTGAGGGGGGGTGAGCAGTTCTTC
CASSYSLRGGEQFF
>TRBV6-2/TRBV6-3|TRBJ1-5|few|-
TGTGCCAGCAGCCCCGGGGCGGGGATGCAGCCCCAGCATTTT
CASSPGAGMQPQHF
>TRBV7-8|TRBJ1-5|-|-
TGTGCCAGCAGCGTTAACCGACTGAAGAATCAGCCCCAGCATTTT
CASSVNRLKNQPQHF
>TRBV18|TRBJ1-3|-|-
TGTGCCAGCTCACCACCTGTCGGTACTGGAAACACCATATATTTT
CASSPPVGTGNTIYF
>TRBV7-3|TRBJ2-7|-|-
TGTGCCAGCAGCTCCCCGTTGCCCCCTACGAAGCAGTACTTC
CASSSPLPPTKQYF
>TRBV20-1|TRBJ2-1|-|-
TGCAGTGCTAGTGGGGTTGGGCGGGGAACCCGGAATGAGCAGTTCTTC
CSASGVGRGTRNEQFF
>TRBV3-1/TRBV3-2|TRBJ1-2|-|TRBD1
TGTGCCAGCAGCCCAGAACAGGGGGTGGGAGGCTACACCTTC
CASSPEQGVGGYTF
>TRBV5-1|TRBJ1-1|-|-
TGCGCCAGCAGCTTTGGGCTATTGAACACTGAAGCTTTCTTT
CASSFGLLNTEAFF
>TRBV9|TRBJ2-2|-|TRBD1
TGTGCCAGCAGCGAAGGGACAGGGCCAAGGAGCGGGGAGCTGTTTTTT
CASSEGTGPRSGELFF
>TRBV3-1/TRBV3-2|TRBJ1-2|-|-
TGTGCCAGCAGCCGGACTCGCTTGGACTACACCTTC
CASSRTRLDYTF
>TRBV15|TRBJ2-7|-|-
TGTGCCACCAGCGGAGAGACTGGATACGAGCAGTACTTC
CATSGETGYEQYF
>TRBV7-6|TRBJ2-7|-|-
TGTGCCAGCAGCTTAGTGGCAGGGCCTGGGGAGCAGTACTTC
CASSLVAGPGEQYF
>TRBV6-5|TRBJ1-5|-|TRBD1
TGTGCCAGCAGGACAGGGTTAATTCAGCCCCAGCATTTT
CASRTGLIQPQHF
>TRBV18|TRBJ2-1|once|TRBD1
TGTGCCAGCTCCGGACAGGGGGGCAATGAGCAGTTCTTC
CASSGQGGNEQFF
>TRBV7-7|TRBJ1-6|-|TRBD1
TGTGCCAGCAGCTTAACAGGGGGCAATAATTCACCCCTCCACTTT
CASSLTGGNNSPLHF
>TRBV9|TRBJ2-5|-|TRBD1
TGTGCCAGCAGCGGCCTGACAGGGGTTGCCGAGACCCAGTACTTC
CASSGLTGVAETQYF
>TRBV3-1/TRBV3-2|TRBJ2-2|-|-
TGTGCCAGCAGCCAAGCTTCGGGGACCGGGGAGCTGTTTTTT
CASSQASGTGELFF
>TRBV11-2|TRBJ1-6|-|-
TGTGCCAGCAGCTTCCGGGATACCCTCCACTTT
CASSFRDTLHF
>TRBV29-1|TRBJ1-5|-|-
TGCAGCGTTGTCGTCGGGAATCAGCCCCAGCATTTT
CSVVVGNQPQHF
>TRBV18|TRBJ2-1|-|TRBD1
TGTGCCAGCTCACCTCCGGGACAGGGGTTCGACAATGAGCAGTTCTTC
CASSPPGQGFDNEQFF
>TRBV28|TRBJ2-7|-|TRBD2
TGTGCCAGCAGGCTGCTAGCGGCCTTTGACGAGCAGTACTTC
CASRLLAAFDEQYF